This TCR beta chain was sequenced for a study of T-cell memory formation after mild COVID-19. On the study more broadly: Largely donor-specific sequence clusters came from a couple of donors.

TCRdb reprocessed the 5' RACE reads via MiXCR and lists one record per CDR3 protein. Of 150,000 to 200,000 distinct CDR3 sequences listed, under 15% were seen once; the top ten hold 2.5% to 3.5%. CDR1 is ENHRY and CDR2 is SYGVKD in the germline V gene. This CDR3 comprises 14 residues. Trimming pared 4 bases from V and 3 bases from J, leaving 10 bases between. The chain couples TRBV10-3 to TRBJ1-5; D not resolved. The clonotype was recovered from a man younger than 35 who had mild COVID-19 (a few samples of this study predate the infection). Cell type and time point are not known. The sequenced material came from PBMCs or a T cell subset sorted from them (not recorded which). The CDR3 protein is CAISGTGDNQPQHF. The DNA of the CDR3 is TGTGCCATCAGTGGAACCGGGGACAATCAGCCCCAGCATTTT.